This section outlines one TCR beta chain sequence together with its context. The sample originates from a study of blood T cell repertoires in COVID-19. Study-wide background: Researchers got acute and convalescent COVID-19 samples from the United States, Italy and Spain. PBMCs, B-cell-depleted T cells, or T cells were the source of the cDNA or gDNA that made up the material.

The authors' processing: Estimates of nucleated cell counts were drawn from the amplification of reference gene primers. Clones were sequenced by immunoSEQ multiplex PCR, and TCRdb holds only the in-frame ones, with some missing. That table is the source of V, J and clone size, and D and trimming were worked out from the DNA. The data show about 170,000 clones, 82% seen once. The CDR3 extends over 11 amino acids. Per germline, CDR1 SEHNR and CDR2 FQNEAQ (reference sequence). Trimming removed 3 bases at V and 6 bases at J, with 5 bases between. This chain links TRBV7-9 with TRBJ1-1, with D unclear. This receptor was taken from a woman aged 80 or over with acute or convalescent COVID-19. The sample was peripheral blood. DNA for the CDR3: TGTGCCAGCAGCTTGGAGGCTGAAGCTTTCTTT. This encodes CASSLEAEAFF.